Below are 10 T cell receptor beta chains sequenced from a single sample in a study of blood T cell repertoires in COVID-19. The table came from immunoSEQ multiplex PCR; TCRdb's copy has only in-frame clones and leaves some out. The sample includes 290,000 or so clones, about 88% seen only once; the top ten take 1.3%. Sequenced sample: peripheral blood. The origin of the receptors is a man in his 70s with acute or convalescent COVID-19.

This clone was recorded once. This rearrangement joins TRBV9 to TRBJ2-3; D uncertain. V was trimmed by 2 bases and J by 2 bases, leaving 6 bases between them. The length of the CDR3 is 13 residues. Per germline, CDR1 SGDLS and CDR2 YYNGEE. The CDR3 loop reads CASSVSITDTQYF. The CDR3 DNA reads TGTGCCAGCAGCGTGTCTATCACAGATACGCAGTATTTT.

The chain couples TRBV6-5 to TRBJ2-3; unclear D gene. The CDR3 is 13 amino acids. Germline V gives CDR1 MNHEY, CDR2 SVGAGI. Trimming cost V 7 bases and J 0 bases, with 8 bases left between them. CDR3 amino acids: CASTRVSTDTQYF. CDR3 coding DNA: TGTGCCAGCACACGAGTAAGCACAGATACGCAGTATTTT.

CDR3 sequence: CASSQDTGTGAREQYF. The CDR3 region has the DNA TGCGCCAGCAGCCAAGATACTGGGACAGGGGCTAGGGAGCAGTACTTC. The rearrangement uses TRBV4-3 and TRBJ2-7; 10 bases line up with TRBD1. This CDR3 is built from 16 residues. With 0 bases clipped from V and 7 bases from J, the junction kept 9 bases outside the gene matches. Germline V gene sequence: CDR1 LGHNA, CDR2 YSLEER.

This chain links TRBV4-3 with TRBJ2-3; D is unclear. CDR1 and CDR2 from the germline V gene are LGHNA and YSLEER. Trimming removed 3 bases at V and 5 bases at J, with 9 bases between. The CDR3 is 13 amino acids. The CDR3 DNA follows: TGCGCCAGCAGCCATGAGACTGGAGATACGCAGTATTTT. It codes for CASSHETGDTQYF.

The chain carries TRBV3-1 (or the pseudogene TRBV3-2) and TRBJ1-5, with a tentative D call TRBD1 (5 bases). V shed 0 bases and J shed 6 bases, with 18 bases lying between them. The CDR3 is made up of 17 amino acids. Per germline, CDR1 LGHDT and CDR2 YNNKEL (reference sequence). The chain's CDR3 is CASSQDGAAGLGQPQHF. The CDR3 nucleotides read TGTGCCAGCAGCCAAGATGGGGCGGCAGGGCTTGGTCAGCCCCAGCATTTT.

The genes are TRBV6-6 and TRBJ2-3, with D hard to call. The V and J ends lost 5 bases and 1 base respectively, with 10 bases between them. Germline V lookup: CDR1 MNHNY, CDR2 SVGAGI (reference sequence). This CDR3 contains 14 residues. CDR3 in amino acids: CASSRVLGTDTQYF. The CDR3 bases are TGTGCCAGCAGTCGGGTTTTAGGCACAGATACGCAGTATTTT.

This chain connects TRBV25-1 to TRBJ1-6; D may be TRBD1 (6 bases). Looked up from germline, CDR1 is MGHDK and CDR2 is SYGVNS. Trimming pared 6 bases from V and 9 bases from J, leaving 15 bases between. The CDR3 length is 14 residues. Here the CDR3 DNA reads TGTGCCAGCAGCCTCGGGCAGGGGACTTCACCCCTCCACTTT. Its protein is CASSLGQGTSPLHF.

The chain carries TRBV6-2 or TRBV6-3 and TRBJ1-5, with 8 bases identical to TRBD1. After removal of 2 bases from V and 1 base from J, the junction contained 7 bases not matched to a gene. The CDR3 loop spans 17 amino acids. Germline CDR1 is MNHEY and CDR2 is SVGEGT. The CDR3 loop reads CASSYRQGRGSNQPQHF. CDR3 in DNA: TGTGCCAGCAGTTACCGACAGGGGAGGGGAAGCAATCAGCCCCAGCATTTT.

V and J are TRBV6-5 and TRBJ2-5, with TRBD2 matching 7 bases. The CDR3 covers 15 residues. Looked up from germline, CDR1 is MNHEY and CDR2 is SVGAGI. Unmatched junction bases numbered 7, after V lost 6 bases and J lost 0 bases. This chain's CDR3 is CASRSRLAYQETQYF. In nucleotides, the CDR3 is TGTGCCAGCAGGTCGAGACTAGCCTACCAAGAGACCCAGTACTTC.

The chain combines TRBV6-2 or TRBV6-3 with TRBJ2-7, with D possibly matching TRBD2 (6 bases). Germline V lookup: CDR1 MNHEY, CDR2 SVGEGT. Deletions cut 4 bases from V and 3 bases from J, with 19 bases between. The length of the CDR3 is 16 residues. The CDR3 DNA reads TGTGCCAGCAGTTGGAGGGCAATTAGCGGAAACTACGAGCAGTACTTC. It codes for CASSWRAISGNYEQYF.